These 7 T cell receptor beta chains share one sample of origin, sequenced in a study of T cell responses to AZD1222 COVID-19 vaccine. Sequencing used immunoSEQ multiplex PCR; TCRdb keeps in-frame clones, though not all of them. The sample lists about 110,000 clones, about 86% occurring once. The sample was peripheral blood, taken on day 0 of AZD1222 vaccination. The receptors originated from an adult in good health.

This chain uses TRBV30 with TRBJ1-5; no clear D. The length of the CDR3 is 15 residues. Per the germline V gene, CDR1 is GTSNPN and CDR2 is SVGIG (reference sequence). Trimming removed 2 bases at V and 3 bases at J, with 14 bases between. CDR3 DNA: TGTGCCTGGAGTCTGGATTCAGGTTCCAATCAGCCCCAGCATTTT. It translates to CAWSLDSGSNQPQHF.

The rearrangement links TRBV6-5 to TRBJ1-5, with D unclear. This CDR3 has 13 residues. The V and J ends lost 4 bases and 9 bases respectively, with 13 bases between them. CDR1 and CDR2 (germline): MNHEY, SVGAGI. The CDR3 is CASSSAQVGPQHF. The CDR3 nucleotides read TGTGCCAGCAGTTCAGCCCAGGTTGGGCCCCAGCATTTT.

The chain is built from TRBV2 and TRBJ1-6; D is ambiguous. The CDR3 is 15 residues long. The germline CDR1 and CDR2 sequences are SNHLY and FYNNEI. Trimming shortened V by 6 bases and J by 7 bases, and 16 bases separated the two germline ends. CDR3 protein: CASRLDFPENSPLHF. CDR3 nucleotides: TGTGCCAGCAGATTGGATTTCCCAGAGAATTCACCCCTCCACTTT.

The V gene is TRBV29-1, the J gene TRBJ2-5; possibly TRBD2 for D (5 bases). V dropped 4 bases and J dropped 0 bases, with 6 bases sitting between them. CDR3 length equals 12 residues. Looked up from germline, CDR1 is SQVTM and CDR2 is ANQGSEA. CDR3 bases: TGCAGCGTTGTGAGGGACCAAGAGACCCAGTACTTC. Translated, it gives CSVVRDQETQYF.

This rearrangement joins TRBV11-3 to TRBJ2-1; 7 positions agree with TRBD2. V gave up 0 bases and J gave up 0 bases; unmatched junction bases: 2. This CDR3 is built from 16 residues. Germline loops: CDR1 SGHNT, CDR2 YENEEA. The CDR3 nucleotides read TGTGCCAGCAGCTTAGAGGGGGGGAGCTCCTACAATGAGCAGTTCTTC. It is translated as CASSLEGGSSYNEQFF.

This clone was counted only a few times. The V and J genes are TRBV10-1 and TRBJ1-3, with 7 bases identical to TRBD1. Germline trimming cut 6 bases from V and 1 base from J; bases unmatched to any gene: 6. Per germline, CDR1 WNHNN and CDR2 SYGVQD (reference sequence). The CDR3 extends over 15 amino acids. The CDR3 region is CASRRDSSSGNTIYF. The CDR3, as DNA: TGCGCCAGCAGGAGGGACAGTTCATCTGGAAACACCATATATTTT.

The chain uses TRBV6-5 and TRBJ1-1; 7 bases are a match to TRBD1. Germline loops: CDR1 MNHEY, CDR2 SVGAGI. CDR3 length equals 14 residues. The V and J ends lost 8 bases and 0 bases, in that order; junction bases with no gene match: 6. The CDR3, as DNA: TGTGCCAGCCGACAGGGAACCGTGAACACTGAAGCTTTCTTT. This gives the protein CASRQGTVNTEAFF.